This T cell receptor beta chain was sequenced for a study of blood T cell repertoires in COVID-19. Looking at the study overall: PBMCs, B-cell-depleted T cells, or T cells provided the cDNA or gDNA that made up the material.

Germline V gene lookup returns CDR1 SGDLS and CDR2 YYNGEE. There are 16 residues in the CDR3. Germline trimming cut 3 bases from V and 4 bases from J; bases unmatched to any gene: 11. The method was immunoSEQ multiplex PCR; TCRdb's version includes in-frame clones alone and lacks a portion of them. Here the sample spans 200,000 to 250,000 clones, around nine tenths being singletons. J is TRBJ2-5 and V is TRBV9; 8 bases are a match to TRBD2. Sequencing used peripheral blood. The receptor comes from a man aged 50-60 years with COVID-19, enrolled during active disease. CDR3 region: CASSGPGLGGRETQYF. CDR3 coding DNA: TGTGCCAGCAGCGGGCCGGGACTAGGGGGGAGAGAGACCCAGTACTTC.